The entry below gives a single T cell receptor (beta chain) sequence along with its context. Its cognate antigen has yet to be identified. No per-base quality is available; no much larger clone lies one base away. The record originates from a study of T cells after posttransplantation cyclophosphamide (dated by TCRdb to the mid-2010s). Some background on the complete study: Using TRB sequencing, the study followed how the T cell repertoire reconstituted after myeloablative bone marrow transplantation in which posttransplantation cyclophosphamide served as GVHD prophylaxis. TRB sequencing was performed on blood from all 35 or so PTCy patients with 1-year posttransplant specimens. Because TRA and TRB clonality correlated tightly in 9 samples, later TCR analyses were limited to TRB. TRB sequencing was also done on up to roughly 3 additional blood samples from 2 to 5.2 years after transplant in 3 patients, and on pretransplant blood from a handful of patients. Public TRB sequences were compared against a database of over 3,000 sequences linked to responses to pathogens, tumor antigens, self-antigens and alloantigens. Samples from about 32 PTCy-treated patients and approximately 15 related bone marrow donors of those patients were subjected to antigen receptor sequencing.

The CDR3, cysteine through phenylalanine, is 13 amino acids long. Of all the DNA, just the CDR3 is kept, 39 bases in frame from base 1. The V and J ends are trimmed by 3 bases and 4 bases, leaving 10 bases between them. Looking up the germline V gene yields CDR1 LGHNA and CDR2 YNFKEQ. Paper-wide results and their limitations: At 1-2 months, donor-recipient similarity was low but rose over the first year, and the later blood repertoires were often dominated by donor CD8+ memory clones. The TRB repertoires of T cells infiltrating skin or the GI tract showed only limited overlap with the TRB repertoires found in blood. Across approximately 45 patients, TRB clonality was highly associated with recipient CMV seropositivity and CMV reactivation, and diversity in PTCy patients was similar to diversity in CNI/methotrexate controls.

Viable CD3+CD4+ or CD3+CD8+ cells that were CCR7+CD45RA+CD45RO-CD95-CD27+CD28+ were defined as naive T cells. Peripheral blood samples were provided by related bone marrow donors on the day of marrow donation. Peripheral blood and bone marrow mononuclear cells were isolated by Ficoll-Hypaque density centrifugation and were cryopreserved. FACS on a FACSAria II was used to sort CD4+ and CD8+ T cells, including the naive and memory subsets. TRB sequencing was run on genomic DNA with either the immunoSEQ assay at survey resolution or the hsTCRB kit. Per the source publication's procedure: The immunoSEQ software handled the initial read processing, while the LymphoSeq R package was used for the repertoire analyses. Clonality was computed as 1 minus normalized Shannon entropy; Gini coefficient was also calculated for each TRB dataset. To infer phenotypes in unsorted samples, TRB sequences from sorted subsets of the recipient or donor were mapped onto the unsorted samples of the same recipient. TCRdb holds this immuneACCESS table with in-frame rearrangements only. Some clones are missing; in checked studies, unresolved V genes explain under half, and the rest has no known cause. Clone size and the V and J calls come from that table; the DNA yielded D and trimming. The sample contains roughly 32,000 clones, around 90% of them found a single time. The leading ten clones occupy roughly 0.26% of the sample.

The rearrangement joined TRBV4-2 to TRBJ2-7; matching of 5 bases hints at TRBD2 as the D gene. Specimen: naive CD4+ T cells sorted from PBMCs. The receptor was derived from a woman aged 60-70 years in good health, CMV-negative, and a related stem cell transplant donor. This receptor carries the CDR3 CASSQATSYEQYF. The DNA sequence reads TGTGCCAGCAGCCAGGCCACTAGTTACGAGCAGTACTTC.